A single sample is the source of the 22 T cell receptor beta chains below, sequenced in a study of cytomegalovirus exposure and HLA in healthy donors (dated by TCRdb to about 2017). Receptor libraries were prepared by the immunoSEQ multiplex PCR assay. For the multiplex PCR, a mixture combining 60 forward primers for TCR Vbeta segments and 13 reverse primers for TCR Jbeta segments was used. Here the immuneACCESS table is served through TCRdb, limited to in-frame sequences with V and J called. Missing clones are a known gap in these copies; in checked studies unresolved V genes cover under half, and the rest lacks a known reason. A total of about 140,000 clones appear in this sample, roughly three quarters of them only once. Together, the top ten hold approximately 2% of the sample. Sequencing used PBMCs. Receptors were obtained from a man aged 30-40 years in good health and CMV-seronegative.

This clone was observed a single time. The V and J genes are TRBV7-9 and TRBJ2-1, with 7 bases identical to TRBD1. The CDR3 has 13 amino acids. Trimming cost V 1 base and J 13 bases; bases outside gene matches: 7. In germline, CDR1 is SEHNR, CDR2 FQNEAQ (reference sequence). CDR3 in DNA: TGTGCCAGCAGCTTAGAGAGACAGGGTGTTCAGTTCTTC. Translated: CASSLERQGVQFF.

This chain links TRBV11-3 with TRBJ2-1; D is undetermined. The CDR3 is made up of 15 amino acids. Per the germline V gene, CDR1 is SGHNT and CDR2 is YENEEA. V dropped 1 base and J dropped 0 bases, with 7 bases sitting between them. The CDR3 sequence is CASSLGSGSYNEQFF. The CDR3 coding sequence is TGTGCCAGCAGCTTAGGCTCGGGCTCCTACAATGAGCAGTTCTTC.

As concerns this clone: One junction end disagrees with the germline gene, perhaps due to a read error. The chain uses TRBV10-1 and TRBJ2-2, with a weak D call TRBD2 (5 bases). This CDR3 is 12 amino acids long. Germline V gene sequence: CDR1 WNHNN, CDR2 SYGVQD (reference sequence). CDR3 sequence: CASSLIHRGAVF. In DNA, the CDR3 is TGCGCCAGCAGTTTAATACACCGGGGAGCTGTTTTT.

The rearrangement uses TRBV7-2 and TRBJ1-3; 7 bases align to TRBD1. Germline loops: CDR1 SGHTA, CDR2 FQGNSA. The CDR3 sequence is 15 residues long. V lost 0 bases and J lost 4; bases outside the gene matches: 3. CDR3 residues: CASSLAFRGGNTIYF. CDR3 sequence (DNA): TGTGCCAGCAGCTTAGCTTTCAGGGGGGGAAACACCATATATTTT. The full variable domain, completed using reference TRBV7-2 and TRBJ1-3, is GAGVSQSPSNKVTEKGKDVELRCDPISGHTALYWYRQSLGQGLEFLIYFQGNSAPDKSGLPSDRFSAERTGGSVSTLTIQRTQQEDSAVYLCASSLAFRGGNTIYFGEGSWLTVV.

This chain links TRBV28 with TRBJ2-5; the match to TRBD2 covers 9 bases. The trim removed 5 bases at V and 1 base at J, leaving 11 bases unmatched. The germline gives CDR1 MDHEN, CDR2 SYDVKM. The CDR3 sequence is 17 residues long. CDR3: CASSLLLMTSGQETQYF. The CDR3 DNA is TGTGCCAGCAGTCTTCTCCTAATGACTAGCGGCCAAGAGACCCAGTACTTC.

This clone appeared once. The rearrangement links TRBV28 to TRBJ2-1; the match to TRBD2 covers 10 bases. The CDR3 contains 17 residues. Unmatched junction bases numbered 14, after V lost 5 bases and J lost 7 bases. The germline gives CDR1 MDHEN, CDR2 SYDVKM. The CDR3 spells CASSQRQSGRAGNEQFF. CDR3 coding DNA: TGTGCCAGCAGTCAAAGGCAGAGCGGGAGGGCCGGAAATGAGCAGTTCTTC.

This clone was counted a few times. V usage is TRBV28 and J usage is TRBJ2-5, with unresolved D. The CDR3 consists of 16 residues. Germline loops: CDR1 MDHEN, CDR2 SYDVKM. V gave up 4 bases and J gave up 1 base, with 16 bases separating them. CDR3 coding DNA: TGTGCCAGCAGTTCACCAGGCGTTCAATTCCAAGAGACCCAGTACTTC. This translates into CASSSPGVQFQETQYF.

The count of this clone is one. This chain uses TRBV5-1 with TRBJ2-7; D is ambiguous. Between the trimmed V and J ends, which lost 0 bases and 4 bases, there was a span of 5 bases. Looked up from germline, CDR1 is SGHRS and CDR2 is YFSETQ. The CDR3 contains 12 residues. In DNA, the CDR3 is TGCGCCAGCAGCTTGGTTTCGTACGAGCAGTACTTC. Protein product: CASSLVSYEQYF.

The chain joins TRBV5-1 to TRBJ1-2; no clear D. V was clipped by 5 bases and J by 7 bases, with 15 bases between them. Germline V lookup: CDR1 SGHRS, CDR2 YFSETQ. The length of the CDR3 is 13 residues. The DNA of the CDR3 is TGCGCCAGCAGAACGAACTTTGAAAGTGGCTACACCTTC. It is translated as CASRTNFESGYTF.

The gene calls are TRBV9 and TRBJ2-3; 7 bases line up with TRBD2. The CDR3 covers 14 residues. V lost 2 bases to trimming and J lost 1 base; unmatched junction nucleotides: 1. Germline V gene lookup returns CDR1 SGDLS and CDR2 YYNGEE. The CDR3: CASSVLAGTDTQYF. CDR3 nucleotides: TGTGCCAGCAGCGTCCTAGCGGGCACAGATACGCAGTATTTT.

This chain connects TRBV29-1 to TRBJ2-1, with D possibly TRBD2 on 6 matching bases. Per the germline V gene, CDR1 is SQVTM and CDR2 is ANQGSEA. The CDR3 length is 10 residues. Trimming pared 6 bases from V and 8 bases from J, leaving 8 bases between. The CDR3 loop is CSVGGYEQFF. The CDR3 nucleotides read TGCAGCGTCGGAGGGTATGAGCAGTTCTTC.

This sequence joins TRBV29-1 and TRBJ2-1; 8 positions match TRBD1. Per the germline V gene, CDR1 is SQVTM and CDR2 is ANQGSEA. CDR3 size: 15 residues. J lost 5 bases, V lost 4 bases, and 10 bases had no gene match. In nucleotides, the CDR3 is TGCAGCGTTGGACAGGGGATAAGGGGTAACAATGAGCAGTTCTTC. Amino acids: CSVGQGIRGNNEQFF.

This chain connects TRBV7-9 to TRBJ2-2, with D possibly TRBD1 on 6 matching bases. This CDR3 has 16 amino acids. V lost 1 base, J lost 2 bases, and 11 bases lay in between. Germline lookup yields CDR1 SEHNR and CDR2 FQNEAQ (reference sequence). The CDR3 bases are TGTGCCAGCAGCTTAGTAGGCAGGGGAAACACCGGGGAGCTGTTTTTT. Protein: CASSLVGRGNTGELFF.

This clone was recorded once. This rearrangement joins TRBV6-5 to TRBJ2-7, with 14 bases that match TRBD2. Unmatched junction bases numbered 6, after V lost 6 bases and J lost 5 bases. Germline CDR1 is MNHEY and CDR2 is SVGAGI. This CDR3 has 15 amino acids. The CDR3 region is CASRPGTSGSNEQYF. The CDR3 DNA sequence: TGTGCCAGCAGGCCCGGGACTAGCGGGAGCAACGAGCAGTACTTC.

This chain joins TRBV5-5 and TRBJ2-1, with D possibly matching TRBD2 (5 bases). Germline assignment: CDR1 SGHKS and CDR2 YYEKEE (reference sequence). The V end was cut by 2 bases, the J end by 8 bases, with 17 bases between. CDR3 size: 15 residues. The DNA for the CDR3 is TGTGCCAGCAGCTTTCGTGGGAGAAATGTCGATGAGCAGTTCTTC. Its protein is CASSFRGRNVDEQFF.

V is TRBV7-3 and J is TRBJ1-2; maybe TRBD1 (5 bases). CDR3 length: 15 residues. Germline V gene lookup returns CDR1 SGHTA and CDR2 FQGTGA. The V gene lost 5 bases and the J gene lost 6 bases, with 19 bases spanning the gap. CDR3 in DNA: TGTGCCAGCAGCCCCGGGGCGGGGTTCAGCGATGGCTACACCTTC. Translating gives CASSPGAGFSDGYTF.

This chain joins TRBV29-1 and TRBJ1-1, with no clear D. The V gene's germline CDR1 is SQVTM and CDR2 ANQGSEA. Trimming left V 4 bases short and J 5 bases short, with 14 bases between. The CDR3 sequence is 13 residues long. The CDR3 DNA follows: TGCAGCGTTGCCACGGGTGATTATACTGAAGCTTTCTTT. Translation: CSVATGDYTEAFF.

V and J are TRBV10-1 and TRBJ2-2; TRBD2 might be the D (6 bases). The germline V and J ends were trimmed by 7 bases and 7 bases, with 28 bases remaining between them. The CDR3 runs to 18 residues. Germline CDR1 and CDR2: WNHNN and SYGVQD (reference sequence). The chain's CDR3 is CASKKSGTPHKPGGELFF. As DNA, the CDR3 is TGCGCCAGCAAAAAATCAGGGACTCCCCACAAGCCGGGCGGGGAGCTGTTTTTT.

The rearrangement links TRBV21-1 to TRBJ2-7; no check of the table's D call, TRBD2, against the DNA was made. TRBV21-1 is shown as a pseudogene. The CDR3 is made up of 15 amino acids. The CDR3 region is CASSTFWTSSYEQYF. The CDR3 DNA follows: TGTGCCAGCAGCACCTTCTGGACTTCCTCCTACGAGCAGTACTTC.

Here the CDR3 DNA reads TGTGCCAGCAGCCCGGACAGGGGGCGACAGGGCGAGCAGTACTTC. Translating it yields CASSPDRGRQGEQYF. The rearrangement links TRBV5-5 to TRBJ2-7; TRBD1 aligns across 11 bases. The germline CDR1 and CDR2 sequences are SGHKS and YYEKEE (reference sequence). J lost 6 bases, V lost 4 bases, and 9 bases had no gene match. This CDR3 has 15 residues.

The J gene is TRBJ2-1, the V gene TRBV15; 10 bases are shared with TRBD2. Trimming removed 8 bases from V and 9 bases from J; junction bases left unmatched: 7. This CDR3 comprises 13 residues. Germline CDR1 reads LNHNV; CDR2 reads YYDKDF (reference sequence). CDR3 region: CATAALAGTEQFF. The CDR3 DNA reads TGTGCCACCGCCGCACTAGCGGGAACTGAGCAGTTCTTC.

This clone occurred a few times. A far larger clone is off by one base, so a read error is likely. The genes are TRBV30 and TRBJ1-4; maybe TRBD1 (5 bases). Germline V gene data show CDR1 as GTSNPN and CDR2 as SVGIG (reference sequence). This CDR3 is 9 amino acids long. V lost 8 bases and J 11 bases, leaving 9 bases between the germline ends. The CDR3 sequence: CAAGDKLFF. The CDR3, as DNA: TGTGCCGCGGGGGACAAACTGTTTTTT.